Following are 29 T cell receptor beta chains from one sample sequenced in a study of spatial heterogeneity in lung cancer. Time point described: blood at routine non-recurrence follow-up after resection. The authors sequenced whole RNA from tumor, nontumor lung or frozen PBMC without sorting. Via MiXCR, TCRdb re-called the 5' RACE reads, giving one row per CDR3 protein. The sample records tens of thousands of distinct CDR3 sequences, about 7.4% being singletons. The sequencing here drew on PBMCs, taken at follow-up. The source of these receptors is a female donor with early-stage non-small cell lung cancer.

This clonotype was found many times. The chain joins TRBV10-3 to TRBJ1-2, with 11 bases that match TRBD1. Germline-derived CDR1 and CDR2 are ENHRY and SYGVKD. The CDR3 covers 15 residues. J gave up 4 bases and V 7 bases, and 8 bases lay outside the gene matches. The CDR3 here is CAITPGTGGLYGYTF. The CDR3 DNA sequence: TGTGCCATCACCCCCGGGACAGGGGGACTCTATGGCTACACCTTC.

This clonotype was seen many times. In DNA, the CDR3 is TGTGCCAGCAGCTTAAGGCTCGCTATATACTCCTACAATGAGCAGTTCTTC. Translated: CASSLRLAIYSYNEQFF. The genes are TRBV7-3 and TRBJ2-1; no clear D gene. Germline V gene data show CDR1 as SGHTA and CDR2 as FQGTGA. Deletions cut 1 base from V and 0 bases from J, with 13 bases between. This CDR3 comprises 17 residues.

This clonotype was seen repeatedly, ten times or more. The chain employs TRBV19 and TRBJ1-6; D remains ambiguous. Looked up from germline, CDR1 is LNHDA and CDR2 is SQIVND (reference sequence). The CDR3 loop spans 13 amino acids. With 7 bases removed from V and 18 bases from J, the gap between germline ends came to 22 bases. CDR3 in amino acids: CASNVVGENHHHF. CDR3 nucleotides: TGTGCCAGTAACGTCGTCGGAGAAAACCACCACCACTTT.

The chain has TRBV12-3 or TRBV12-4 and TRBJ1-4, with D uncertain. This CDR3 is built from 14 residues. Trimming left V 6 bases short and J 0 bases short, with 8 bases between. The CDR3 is CASRPSATNEKLFF. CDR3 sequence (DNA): TGTGCCAGCAGGCCATCCGCAACTAATGAAAAACTGTTTTTT.

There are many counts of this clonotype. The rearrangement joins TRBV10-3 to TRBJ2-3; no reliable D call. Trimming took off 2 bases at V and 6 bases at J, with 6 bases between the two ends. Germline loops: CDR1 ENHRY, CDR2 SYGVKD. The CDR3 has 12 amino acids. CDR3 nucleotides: TGTGCCATCAGTGAGGCAGCGGATACGCAGTATTTT. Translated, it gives CAISEAADTQYF.

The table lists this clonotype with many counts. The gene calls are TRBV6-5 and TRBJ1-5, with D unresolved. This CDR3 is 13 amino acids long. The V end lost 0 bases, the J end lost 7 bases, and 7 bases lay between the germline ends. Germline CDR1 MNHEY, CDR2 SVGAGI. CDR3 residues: CASSYSARQPQHF. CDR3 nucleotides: TGTGCCAGCAGTTACTCGGCCCGACAGCCCCAGCATTTT.

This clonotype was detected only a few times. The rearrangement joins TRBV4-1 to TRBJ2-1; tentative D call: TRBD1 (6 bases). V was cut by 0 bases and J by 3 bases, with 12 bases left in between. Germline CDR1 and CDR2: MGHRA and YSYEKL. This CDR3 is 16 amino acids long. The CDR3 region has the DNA TGCGCCAGCAGCCAAGAAGGACAGAACATCTACAATGAGCAGTTCTTC. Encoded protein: CASSQEGQNIYNEQFF.

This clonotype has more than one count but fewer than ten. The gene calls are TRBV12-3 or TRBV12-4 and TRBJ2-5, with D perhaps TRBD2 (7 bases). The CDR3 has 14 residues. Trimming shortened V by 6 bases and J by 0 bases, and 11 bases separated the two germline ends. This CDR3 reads CASRGGVYQETQYF. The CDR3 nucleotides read TGTGCCAGCAGAGGGGGGGTCTACCAAGAGACCCAGTACTTC.

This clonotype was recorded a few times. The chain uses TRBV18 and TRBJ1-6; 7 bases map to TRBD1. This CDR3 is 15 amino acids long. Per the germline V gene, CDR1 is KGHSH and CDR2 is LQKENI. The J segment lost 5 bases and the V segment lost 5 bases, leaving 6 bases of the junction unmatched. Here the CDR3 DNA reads TGTGCCAGCTCAACACTCGGGACAGATAATTCACCCCTCCACTTT. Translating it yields CASSTLGTDNSPLHF.

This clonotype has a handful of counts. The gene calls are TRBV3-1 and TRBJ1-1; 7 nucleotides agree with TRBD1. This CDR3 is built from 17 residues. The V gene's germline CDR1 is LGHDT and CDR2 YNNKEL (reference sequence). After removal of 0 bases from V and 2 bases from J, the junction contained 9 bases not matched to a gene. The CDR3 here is CASSQEGQLPYNTEAFF. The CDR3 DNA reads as TGTGCCAGCAGCCAAGAGGGACAGCTTCCATATAACACTGAAGCTTTCTTT.

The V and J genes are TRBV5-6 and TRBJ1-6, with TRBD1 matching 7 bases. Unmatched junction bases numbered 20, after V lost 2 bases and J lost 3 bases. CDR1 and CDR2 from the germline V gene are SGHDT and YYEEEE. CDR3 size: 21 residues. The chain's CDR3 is CASSFSHGRQGDVFYNSPLHF. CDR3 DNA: TGTGCCAGCAGCTTCAGTCATGGTCGGCAGGGGGATGTTTTCTATAATTCACCCCTCCACTTT.

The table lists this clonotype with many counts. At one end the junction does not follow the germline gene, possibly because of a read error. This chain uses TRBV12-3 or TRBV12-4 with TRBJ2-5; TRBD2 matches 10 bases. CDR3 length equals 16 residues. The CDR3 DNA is TGTGCCAGCAGTCCCTCGGGTAGCGGGGGGCAAGGGACCCAGTACTTC. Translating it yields CASSPSGSGGQGTQYF.

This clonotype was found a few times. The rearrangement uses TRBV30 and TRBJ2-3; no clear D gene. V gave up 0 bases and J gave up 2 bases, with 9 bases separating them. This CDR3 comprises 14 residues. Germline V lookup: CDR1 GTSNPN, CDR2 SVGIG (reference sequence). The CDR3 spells CAWSVTGLTDTQYF. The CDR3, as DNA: TGTGCCTGGAGTGTCACGGGCCTCACAGATACGCAGTATTTT.

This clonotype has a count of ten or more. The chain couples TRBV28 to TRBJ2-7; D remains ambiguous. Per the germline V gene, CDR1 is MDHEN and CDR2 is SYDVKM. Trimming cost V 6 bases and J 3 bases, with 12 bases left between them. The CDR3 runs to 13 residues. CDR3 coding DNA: TGTGCCAGCAGCCGGACGGTCAACTACGAGCAGTACTTC. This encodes CASSRTVNYEQYF.

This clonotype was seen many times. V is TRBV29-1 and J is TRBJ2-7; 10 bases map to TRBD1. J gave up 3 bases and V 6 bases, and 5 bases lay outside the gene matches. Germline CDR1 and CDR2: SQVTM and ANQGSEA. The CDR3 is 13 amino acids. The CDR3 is CSVNRDRGYEQYF. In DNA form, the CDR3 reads TGCAGCGTCAACCGGGACAGGGGCTACGAGCAGTACTTC.

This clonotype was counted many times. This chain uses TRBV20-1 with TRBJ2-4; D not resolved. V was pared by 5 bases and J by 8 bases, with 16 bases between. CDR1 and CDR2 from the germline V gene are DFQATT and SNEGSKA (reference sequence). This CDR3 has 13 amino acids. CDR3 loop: CSAHLGPRDIQYF. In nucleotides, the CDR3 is TGCAGTGCTCACCTCGGTCCTAGAGACATTCAGTACTTC.

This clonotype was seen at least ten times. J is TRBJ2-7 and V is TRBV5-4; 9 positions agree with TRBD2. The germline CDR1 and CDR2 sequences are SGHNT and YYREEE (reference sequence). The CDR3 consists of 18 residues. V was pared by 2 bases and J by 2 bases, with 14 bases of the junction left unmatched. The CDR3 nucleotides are TGTGCCAGCAGCTTATCGTTCGGGATTAGCGGGGGTGCCTACGAGCAGTACTTC. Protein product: CASSLSFGISGGAYEQYF.

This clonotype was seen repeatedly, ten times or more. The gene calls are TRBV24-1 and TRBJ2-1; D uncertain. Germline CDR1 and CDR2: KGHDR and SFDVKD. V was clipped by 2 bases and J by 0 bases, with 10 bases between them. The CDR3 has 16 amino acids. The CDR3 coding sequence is TGTGCCACCAGTGATTCGGACGGCAGCTCCTACAATGAGCAGTTCTTC. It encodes CATSDSDGSSYNEQFF.

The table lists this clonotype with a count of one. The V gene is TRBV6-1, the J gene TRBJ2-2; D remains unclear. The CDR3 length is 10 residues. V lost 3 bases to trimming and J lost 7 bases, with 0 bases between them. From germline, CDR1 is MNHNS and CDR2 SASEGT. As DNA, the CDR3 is TGTGCCAGCAGTGACGGGGAGCTGTTTTTT. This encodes CASSDGELFF.

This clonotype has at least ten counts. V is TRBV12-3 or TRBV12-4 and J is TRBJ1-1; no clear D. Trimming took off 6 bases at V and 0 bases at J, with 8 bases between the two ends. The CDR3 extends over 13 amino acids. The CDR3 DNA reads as TGTGCCAGCAGGGTGCAAATGAACACTGAAGCTTTCTTT. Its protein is CASRVQMNTEAFF.

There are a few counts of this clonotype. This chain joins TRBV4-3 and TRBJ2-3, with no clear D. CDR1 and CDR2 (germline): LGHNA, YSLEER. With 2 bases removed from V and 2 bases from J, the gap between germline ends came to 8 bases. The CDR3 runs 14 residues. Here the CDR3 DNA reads TGCGCCAGCAGCCAACTTGGCCTCACAGATACGCAGTATTTT. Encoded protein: CASSQLGLTDTQYF.

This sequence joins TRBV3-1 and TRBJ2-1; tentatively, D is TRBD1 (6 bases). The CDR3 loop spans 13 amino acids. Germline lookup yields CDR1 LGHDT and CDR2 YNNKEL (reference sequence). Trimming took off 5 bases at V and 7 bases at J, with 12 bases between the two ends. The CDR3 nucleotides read TGTGCCAGCAGCACTCAGGGGTGGAATGAGCAGTTCTTC. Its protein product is CASSTQGWNEQFF.

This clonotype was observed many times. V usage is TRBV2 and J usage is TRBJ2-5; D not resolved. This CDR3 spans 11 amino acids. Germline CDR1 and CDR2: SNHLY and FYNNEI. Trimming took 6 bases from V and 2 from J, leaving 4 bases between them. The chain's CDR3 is CASSYQETQYF. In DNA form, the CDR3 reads TGTGCCAGCAGCTATCAAGAGACCCAGTACTTC.

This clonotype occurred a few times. The chain's CDR3 is CSARSISPNTQYF. The DNA of the CDR3 is TGCAGTGCTAGAAGCATATCCCCTAATACGCAGTATTTT. The genes are TRBV20-1 and TRBJ2-3; no definite D call. This CDR3 comprises 13 residues. The ends were cut back, 2 bases at V and 7 bases at J, with 13 bases in the middle. Germline loops: CDR1 DFQATT, CDR2 SNEGSKA (reference sequence).

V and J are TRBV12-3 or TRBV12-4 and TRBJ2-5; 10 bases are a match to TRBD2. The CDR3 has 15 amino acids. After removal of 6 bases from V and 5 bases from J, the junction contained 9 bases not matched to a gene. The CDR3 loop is CASRLSGGEIETQYF. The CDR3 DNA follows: TGTGCCAGCAGGCTAAGCGGGGGGGAGATCGAGACCCAGTACTTC.

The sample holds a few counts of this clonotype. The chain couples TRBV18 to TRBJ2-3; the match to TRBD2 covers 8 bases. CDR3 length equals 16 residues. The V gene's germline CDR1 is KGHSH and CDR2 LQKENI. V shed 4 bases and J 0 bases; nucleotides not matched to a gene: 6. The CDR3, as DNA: TGTGCCAGCTCACTGACAGCGGGGGCCAGCACAGATACGCAGTATTTT. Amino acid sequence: CASSLTAGASTDTQYF.

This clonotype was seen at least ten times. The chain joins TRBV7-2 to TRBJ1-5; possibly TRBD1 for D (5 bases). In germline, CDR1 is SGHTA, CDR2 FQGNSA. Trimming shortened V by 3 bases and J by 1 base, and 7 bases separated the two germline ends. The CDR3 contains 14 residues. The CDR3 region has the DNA TGTGCCAGCAGCTTTTGGGACAGCAATCAGCCCCAGCATTTT. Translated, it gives CASSFWDSNQPQHF. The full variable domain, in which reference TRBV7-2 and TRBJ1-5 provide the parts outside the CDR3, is GAGVSQSPSNKVTEKGKDVELRCDPISGHTALYWYRQSLGQGLEFLIYFQGNSAPDKSGLPSDRFSAERTGGSVSTLTIQRTQQEDSAVYLCASSFWDSNQPQHFGDGTRLSIL.

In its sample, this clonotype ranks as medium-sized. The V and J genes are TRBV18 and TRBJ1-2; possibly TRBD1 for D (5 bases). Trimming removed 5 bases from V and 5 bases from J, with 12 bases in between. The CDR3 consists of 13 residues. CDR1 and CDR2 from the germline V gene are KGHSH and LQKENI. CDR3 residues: CASSTYGGYGYTF. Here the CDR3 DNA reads TGTGCCAGCTCAACCTACGGGGGGTATGGCTACACCTTC. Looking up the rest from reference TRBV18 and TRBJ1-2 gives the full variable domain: NAGVMQNPRHLVRRRGQEARLRCSPMKGHSHVYWYRQLPEEGLKFMVYLQKENIIDESGMPKERFSAEFPKEGPSILRIQQVVRGDSAAYFCASSTYGGYGYTFGSGTRLTVV.

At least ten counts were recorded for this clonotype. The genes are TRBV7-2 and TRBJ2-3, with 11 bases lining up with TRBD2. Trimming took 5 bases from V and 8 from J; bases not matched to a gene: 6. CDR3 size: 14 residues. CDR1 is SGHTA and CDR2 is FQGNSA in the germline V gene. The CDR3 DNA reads TGTGCCAGCAGCGTAGTAGGGACTAGCGGTACGCAGTATTTT. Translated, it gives CASSVVGTSGTQYF.